This T cell receptor beta chain was obtained from a study of T cells in women clearing cervical HPV infection. Whole-study context: Controls' single incident HPV16 infection cleared within 12 months without precancer. Controls gave blood once infection was undetectable; cases at lesion identification.

Comment on this clone: The sequenced fragment ends 3 residues before the CDR3 boundary, so the rest is inferred from the germline J gene.

Average input was roughly 1,200 ng genomic DNA for immunoSEQ TCR beta CDR3 amplification. Clones were sequenced by immunoSEQ multiplex PCR, and TCRdb holds only the in-frame ones, with some missing. Its listing shows approximately 38,000 clones. The CDR3 consists of 17 residues. Germline CDR1 reads LNHDA; CDR2 reads SQIVND (reference sequence). Trimming shortened V by 3 bases and J by 3 bases, and 20 bases separated the two germline ends. This rearrangement joins TRBV19 to TRBJ1-2; D is perhaps TRBD1 (6 bases). This TCR came from a woman between 18 and 69 years old with a cervical HPV16 infection that either progressed to CIN3+ or cleared (not recorded which). What was sequenced was blood buffy coat. The part of the CDR3 DNA that was read is TGTGCCAGTAGTATTCGTTTGAAGACAGGATATGACTATGGC. Translated: CASSIRLKTGYDYG. The full CDR3 protein reads CASSIRLKTGYDYGYTF.